The 28 T cell receptor beta chains below come from one sample, sequenced in a study of blood T cell repertoires in COVID-19. The data were produced by immunoSEQ multiplex PCR, yet TCRdb's version contains in-frame clones alone and is incomplete. The sample holds about 56,000 clones, approximately 81% seen once. Sequenced input: peripheral blood. Source of these receptors: a woman at least 80 years old with acute or convalescent COVID-19.

This clone turned up a few times. J is TRBJ2-7 and V is TRBV2, with D perhaps matching TRBD2 (6 bases). Germline V gene lookup returns CDR1 SNHLY and CDR2 FYNNEI. Trimming cost V 6 bases and J 3 bases, with 21 bases left between them. The CDR3 contains 16 residues. CDR3 loop: CASRPGSSPGDYEQYF. The CDR3, as DNA: TGTGCCAGCAGACCCGGGTCTTCACCGGGGGACTACGAGCAGTACTTC.

This clone was counted only a few times. This sequence joins TRBV12-3 or TRBV12-4 and TRBJ1-2, with 10 bases fitting TRBD1. Unmatched junction bases numbered 5, after V lost 5 bases and J lost 8 bases. CDR3 length equals 13 residues. The CDR3 DNA sequence: TGTGCCAGCAGTAGTAGACAGGGGGCGGGCTACACCTTC. Residues: CASSSRQGAGYTF.

The chain combines TRBV5-1 with TRBJ2-1, with D perhaps TRBD2 (6 bases). V dropped 1 base and J dropped 6 bases, with 20 bases sitting between them. This CDR3 comprises 17 residues. The germline V gene has CDR1 SGHRS and CDR2 YFSETQ. This CDR3 is CASSLRGTEGLLNEQFF. As DNA, the CDR3 is TGCGCCAGCAGCTTGAGAGGGACCGAGGGACTTCTCAATGAGCAGTTCTTC.

In its sample, this clone was seen once. The chain has TRBV18 and TRBJ2-1, with TRBD1 as a possible D gene (6 bases). Germline lookup yields CDR1 KGHSH and CDR2 LQKENI. V was trimmed by 0 bases and J by 8 bases, leaving 17 bases between them. This CDR3 spans 16 amino acids. CDR3 bases: TGTGCCAGCTCACCACCGGTGGGGCAGGGGCGAGATGAGCAGTTCTTC. Translated, it gives CASSPPVGQGRDEQFF.

The chain is built from TRBV10-3 and TRBJ1-3; D call uncertain. The CDR3 length is 11 residues. CDR1 and CDR2 from the germline V gene are ENHRY and SYGVKD. The V and J ends lost 11 bases and 0 bases respectively, with 5 bases between them. The CDR3 region is CASDSGNTIYF. The CDR3 DNA sequence: TGTGCCTCAGACTCTGGAAACACCATATATTTT.

This clone turned up a few times. The chain uses TRBV12-2 and TRBJ1-1; the DNA was not compared with TRBD1, the D call given in the table. TRBV12-2 is a recognized pseudogene. The CDR3 runs to 15 residues. The CDR3 protein is CASRLQTGYLGEAFF. CDR3 bases: TGTGCAAGTCGCTTGCAGACAGGCTATTTAGGTGAAGCTTTCTTT.

The chain couples TRBV9 to TRBJ1-2, with TRBD1 identical over 7 bases. Trimming took 0 bases from V and 8 from J; bases not matched to a gene: 16. The CDR3 consists of 17 residues. CDR1 and CDR2 (germline): SGDLS, YYNGEE. The CDR3 region has the DNA TGTGCCAGCAGCGTAGGGTCCAGGGGGTCGACGGACAGAGGCTACACCTTC. Protein sequence: CASSVGSRGSTDRGYTF. Combining the CDR3 with reference TRBV9 and TRBJ1-2 gives the whole variable domain DSGVTQTPKHLITATGQRVTLRCSPRSGDLSVYWYQQSLDQGLQFLIQYYNGEERAKGNILERFSAQQFPDLHSELNLSSLELGDSALYFCASSVGSRGSTDRGYTFGSGTRLTVV.

J is TRBJ2-7 and V is TRBV12-3 or TRBV12-4, with unresolved D. This CDR3 is 13 amino acids long. The germline V and J ends were trimmed by 2 bases and 3 bases, with 8 bases remaining between them. The chain's CDR3 is CASSLPPNYEQYF. CDR3 coding DNA: TGTGCCAGCAGTTTACCCCCAAACTACGAGCAGTACTTC.

The V gene is TRBV4-1, the J gene TRBJ2-7; 8 nucleotides align to TRBD1. With 4 bases clipped from V and 2 bases from J, the junction kept 10 bases outside the gene matches. CDR3 length equals 16 residues. CDR1 and CDR2 from the germline V gene are MGHRA and YSYEKL. In DNA, the CDR3 is TGCGCCAGCAGCCTAGAATGGACAGGGTTAGCCTACGAGCAGTACTTC. Encoded protein: CASSLEWTGLAYEQYF.

V and J are TRBV19 and TRBJ1-5; 7 bases are shared with TRBD1. V lost 8 bases and J lost 5; bases outside the gene matches: 3. The germline V gene has CDR1 LNHDA and CDR2 SQIVND (reference sequence). The CDR3 runs to 12 residues. The CDR3 is CASRTGDQPQHF. The CDR3 bases are TGTGCCAGTCGAACAGGGGATCAGCCCCAGCATTTT.

This chain joins TRBV3-1 (or the pseudogene TRBV3-2) and TRBJ1-4, with a possible D match to TRBD1 (5 bases). V was cut by 2 bases and J by 8 bases, with 9 bases left in between. Germline loops: CDR1 LGHDT, CDR2 YNNKEL (reference sequence). The CDR3 runs 13 residues. The CDR3 loop is CASSQQKGEKLFF. The CDR3 nucleotides read TGTGCCAGCAGCCAACAAAAGGGGGAAAAACTGTTTTTT.

The chain joins TRBV30 to TRBJ1-2; 9 positions agree with TRBD1. This CDR3 has 14 amino acids. Germline V gene data show CDR1 as GTSNPN and CDR2 as SVGIG (reference sequence). V shed 5 bases, J shed 4 bases, and the junction held 8 bases outside the gene matches. The CDR3 bases are TGTGCCTGGCGGAGGACAGGGGTTACCTATGGCTACACCTTC. This encodes CAWRRTGVTYGYTF. Variable domain in full (rest from reference TRBV30 and TRBJ1-2): SQTIHQWPATLVQPVGSPLSLECTVEGTSNPNLYWYRQAAGRGLQLLFYSVGIGQISSEVPQNLSASRPQDRQFILSSKKLLLSDSGFYLCAWRRTGVTYGYTFGSGTRLTVV.

The chain joins TRBV30 to TRBJ2-7, with D hard to call. V was cut by 3 bases and J by 3 bases, with 6 bases left in between. The CDR3 length is 11 residues. Germline V CDR1 and CDR2: GTSNPN, SVGIG (reference sequence). DNA of the CDR3: TGTGCCTGGAGCCCAAACTACGAGCAGTACTTC. Protein sequence: CAWSPNYEQYF.

The gene calls are TRBV5-5 and TRBJ1-2; 9 bases map to TRBD1. The CDR3 spans 14 residues. The V gene's germline CDR1 is SGHKS and CDR2 YYEKEE (reference sequence). The trim removed 0 bases at V and 7 bases at J, leaving 4 bases unmatched. The DNA of the CDR3 is TGTGCCAGCAGCTTGGACCGGGACAGGGCTGGCTACACCTTC. Translated: CASSLDRDRAGYTF.

The chain employs TRBV12-5 and TRBJ2-7; 8 bases fit TRBD2. The J segment lost 2 bases and the V segment lost 7 bases, leaving 7 bases of the junction unmatched. There are 14 residues in the CDR3. CDR1 is LGHNT, CDR2 FRNRAP, per germline. The CDR3 region is CASAPSGGAYEQYF. CDR3 nucleotides: TGTGCTAGTGCCCCATCCGGGGGGGCCTACGAGCAGTACTTC.

The chain combines TRBV10-2 with TRBJ1-1; D not certain. V was pared by 7 bases and J by 4 bases, with 7 bases between. Germline loops: CDR1 WSHSY, CDR2 SAAADI. The CDR3 has 11 residues. CDR3 protein: CASTGGTEAFF. The CDR3 DNA follows: TGCGCCAGCACGGGAGGCACTGAAGCTTTCTTT.

The chain couples TRBV5-4 to TRBJ2-3; D not certain. Germline V gives CDR1 SGHNT, CDR2 YYREEE (reference sequence). The CDR3 sequence is 14 residues long. V was pared by 0 bases and J by 0 bases, with 5 bases between. The CDR3 sequence: CASSLAGSTDTQYF. CDR3 DNA: TGTGCCAGCAGCTTGGCCGGTAGCACAGATACGCAGTATTTT.

DNA of the CDR3: TGCGCCAGCAGTGGAGTCATGAACACTGAAGCTTTCTTT. Amino acids: CASSGVMNTEAFF. The chain carries TRBV10-2 and TRBJ1-1; no clear D gene. The length of the CDR3 is 13 residues. The germline CDR1 and CDR2 sequences are WSHSY and SAAADI. Trimming removed 4 bases from V and 0 bases from J, with 6 bases in between.

This chain connects TRBV5-1 to TRBJ1-6; a weak D match, TRBD1 (6 bases). Germline loops: CDR1 SGHRS, CDR2 YFSETQ. Trimming cost V 4 bases and J 5 bases, with 10 bases left between them. CDR3 size: 14 residues. The CDR3 coding sequence is TGCGCCAGCAGCAGGACAGCAGATAATTCACCCCTCCACTTT. Encoded protein: CASSRTADNSPLHF. The full variable domain, completed using reference TRBV5-1 and TRBJ1-6, is KAGVTQTPRYLIKTRGQQVTLSCSPISGHRSVSWYQQTPGQGLQFLFEYFSETQRNKGNFPGRFSGRQFSNSRSEMNVSTLELGDSALYLCASSRTADNSPLHFGNGTRLTVT.

The V gene is TRBV4-1, the J gene TRBJ1-5; weak D call: TRBD1 (6 bases). Between the trimmed V and J ends, which lost 2 bases and 0 bases, there was a span of 14 bases. CDR3 size: 17 residues. Looked up from germline, CDR1 is MGHRA and CDR2 is YSYEKL. The CDR3 here is CASSQSGRTDSNQPQHF. The CDR3 DNA is TGCGCCAGCAGCCAATCGGGGCGGACAGATAGCAATCAGCCCCAGCATTTT.

The chain has TRBV5-1 and TRBJ1-2, with D maybe TRBD1 (5 bases). Trimming left V 0 bases short and J 7 bases short, with 16 bases between. The CDR3 extends over 15 amino acids. The germline CDR1 and CDR2 sequences are SGHRS and YFSETQ. In DNA, the CDR3 is TGCGCCAGCAGCTTGGATGAAACAGGCCCTTTTGGCTACACCTTC. Translating it yields CASSLDETGPFGYTF.

This clone came up once. The rearrangement joins TRBV20-1 to TRBJ2-3, with D uncertain. The germline V gene encodes CDR1 DFQATT and CDR2 SNEGSKA (reference sequence). The CDR3 contains 13 residues. V shed 3 bases and J shed 4 bases, with 11 bases lying between them. The CDR3 region has the DNA TGCAGTGCTAGTAAGCTAGTAGCAGATACGCAGTATTTT. This sequence encodes CSASKLVADTQYF.

This clone was seen a handful of times. V gene TRBV2 combines with J gene TRBJ1-6; TRBD1 aligns across 10 bases. The CDR3 length is 13 residues. Losses at the gene ends were 7 bases for V and 13 bases for J; bases not matched to a gene: 7. Germline loops: CDR1 SNHLY, CDR2 FYNNEI. The CDR3 reads CASTRDRGLPLHF. CDR3 coding DNA: TGTGCCAGCACAAGGGACAGGGGCCTTCCCCTCCACTTT.

This chain links TRBV28 with TRBJ2-3; 8 bases line up with TRBD1. V shed 8 bases and J 5 bases; nucleotides not matched to a gene: 9. CDR1 is MDHEN and CDR2 is SYDVKM in the germline V gene. This CDR3 comprises 14 residues. As DNA, the CDR3 is TGTGCCAGCTCCGGGACAGGTTTTAAAGATACGCAGTATTTT. Protein sequence: CASSGTGFKDTQYF.

This clone was seen once. The rearrangement uses TRBV10-1 and TRBJ2-2, with no clear D. The germline V and J ends were trimmed by 8 bases and 2 bases, with 6 bases remaining between them. Germline V lookup: CDR1 WNHNN, CDR2 SYGVQD (reference sequence). CDR3 length: 12 residues. The chain's CDR3 is CASSHNTGELFF. The CDR3 DNA is TGCGCCAGCTCACATAACACCGGGGAGCTGTTTTTT.

The rearrangement uses TRBV5-6 and TRBJ2-2; 9 bases agree with TRBD1. From germline, CDR1 is SGHDT and CDR2 YYEEEE. CDR3 length equals 16 residues. V trimming: 4 bases; J trimming: 2 bases; junction bases outside the gene matches: 6. The DNA for the CDR3 is TGTGCCAGCAGCGCGACAGGGGGAGCCAACACCGGGGAGCTGTTTTTT. It specifies CASSATGGANTGELFF.

Many counts were recorded for this clone. V and J are TRBV3-1 (or the pseudogene TRBV3-2) and TRBJ2-1, with TRBD1 identical over 10 bases. The germline gives CDR1 LGHDT, CDR2 YNNKEL (reference sequence). Trimming at V came to 2 bases and at J to 8 bases, leaving 6 bases not matched to a gene. This CDR3 has 15 residues. The CDR3 is CASSQSGQGNHEQFF. The CDR3 DNA reads TGTGCCAGCAGCCAATCGGGACAGGGGAATCATGAGCAGTTCTTC.

The table lists this clone with a few counts. The chain links TRBV2 to TRBJ1-2, with D possibly being TRBD1 (6 bases). V gave up 6 bases and J gave up 6 bases, with 17 bases separating them. The CDR3 runs to 14 residues. Germline V gene sequence: CDR1 SNHLY, CDR2 FYNNEI. The CDR3 loop reads CASRPIGTPDGYTF. CDR3 in DNA: TGTGCCAGCAGACCTATCGGGACACCGGATGGCTACACCTTC.